Sequencing of this T cell receptor beta chain was carried out in a study of shared clonotypes between healthy human individuals (dated by TCRdb to about 2020). Concerning the study at large: A couple of women and a few men aged 18 to 49 years were included in the cohort. For each donor, CD4 naive and CD4 memory were each run on three plates, CD8 naive on two plates, and CD8 memory on one plate. The study deeply sequenced blood TCR repertoires of 5 or 6 healthy adults to estimate repertoire size and the extent of clonotype sharing between individuals. Different laboratories and diverse techniques were used to prepare libraries and sequence TCR repertoires, to increase sequencing depth and limit assay-specific biases. Each donor's leukapheresis produced roughly between roughly 0.85 and 9.5 billion PBMCs. What the study reported, not specific to this receptor: Clonotypes shared by all four sorted-subset donors showed higher generation probabilities than non-shared clonotypes. About 4.5% of naive CD4, roughly 3.5% of naive CD8, roughly 2.4% of memory CD4, and 0.35% to 0.4% of memory CD8 clonotypes were shared across four donors. The genetic and exposure-history diversity represented was limited by the small number of donors. Sampling was restricted to blood, and TCR repertoires in tissues likely differ from the TCR repertoires found in blood. Even with the large sequencing depth, rarefaction of the sorted-subset datasets indicated that sequencing was incomplete. Based on pairwise subsampling, the degree of clonotype sharing among donors was expected to be affected by sequencing depth. Larger estimated clonotype richness was generally found for naive subsets than for memory subsets.

Concerning this clone itself: What antigen it recognizes has not been identified. Per-base quality was not reported, and no clone a single base away is much larger than it.

Using the deep immunoSEQ assay, multiplex PCR amplified TCR CDR3 regions from genomic DNA. Extracted genomic DNA from each cell subset was distributed evenly across all wells of several immunoSEQ 96-well plates, and each plate was treated as a replicate. For sorted subsets, around 200 ng genomic DNA, equal to tens of thousands of T cell genomes, was loaded into each replicate PCR. The purified libraries were quantified using a Qubit 3.0 fluorometer, sized with a Bioanalyzer 2100, and then quantified again using the KAPA Library Quantification kit. Every immunoSEQ 96-well plate was sequenced on a separate single-read 150-cycle Illumina NextSeq 550 flow cell. The study's own analysis went as follows. Because only junctional sequences without quality scores were contained in the immunoSEQ output, filtering matching that applied to full-length reads could not be performed. To assign V/J genes and CDR3, sequences were annotated against IMGT germline references using PyIR, a Python wrapper for IgBLAST v1.9. Any read was removed if the V/J assignment was weak (E-value above 1e-6), the CDR3 was missing, or the read contained stop codons, out-of-frame junctions, or ambiguous translated residues. V3J clonotypes were defined as sequences sharing an identical inferred V gene, J gene, and CDR3 amino acid sequence. Percentage overlap between repertoires was computed as shared unique clonotypes divided by the size of the smaller repertoire. Three approaches were used to assess repertoire richness: RTK rarefaction, the Chao1 estimator, and Recon v2.1 estimates of unobserved clonotypes. OLGA was used to compute generation probabilities for all TCRbeta clonotypes that the gDNA method yielded from a few donors. Not all clones reach the TCRdb copy of this immuneACCESS table, which keeps in-frame sequences only. Checked studies attribute under half of the gap to unresolved V genes and leave the rest unexplained. The DNA was the basis for D and trimming; V, J and clone size are from that table. The sample table records about 2,100,000 clones; about 93% of these occur just once. Clones ranked in the top ten supply 1.7% of the sample.

CD8 naive samples consisted of CD45RO-negative cells that were positively selected for CCR7, yielding a CD45RA+CCR7+ population without TemRA cells. Donors were healthy HIV-negative adults with no recently reported acute infections or vaccinations. Every donor was a Caucasian adult residing in Nashville, Tennessee, USA. Blood was obtained by leukapheresis, after which PBMCs were separated by Ficoll-Histopaque density gradient centrifugation and cryopreserved in liquid nitrogen vapor phase. Analytical flow cytometry was used to check the purity and quantity of every magnetically sorted T cell population. From each sorted fraction, genomic DNA was isolated and quantified by UV absorbance on a Nanodrop 2000c. CDR1 SGHDT and CDR2 YYEEEE are derived from the germline V gene. Its CDR3 holds 11 amino acids, cysteine through phenylalanine. CDR3 DNA is the only sequence kept; it has 33 bases, read in frame from the first base. A distance of 8 bases separates the germline ends of V and J, which lose 4 bases and 7 bases respectively.

The receptor chain draws on TRBV5-6 and TRBJ2-5, with the D call perhaps TRBD1 or TRBD2, as 5 bases match in each case. The sample taken for sequencing was naive CD8+ T cells from PBMCs. Interpreted using the paper, the cell subset or site label stands for: CD45RA+CCR7+. This receptor was identified in a man aged 18 to 29 in good health. Some clones in this sample may be carry-over from other donors' samples. The DNA sequence follows: TGTGCCAGCAGCGCTGGGGGGACCCAGTACTTC. It translates as CASSAGGTQYF.